This T cell receptor (beta chain) was sequenced in a study of blood T cell repertoires in COVID-19. About the study: Italy, Spain and the United States were the sources of the convalescent and acute COVID-19 samples. PBMCs, B-cell-depleted T cells, or T cells provided the cDNA or gDNA that made up the material.

CDR3 size: 14 residues. J gave up 7 bases and V 6 bases, and 5 bases lay outside the gene matches. Germline-derived CDR1 and CDR2 are WNHNN and SYGVQD (reference sequence). Assay used: immunoSEQ multiplex PCR; TCRdb lists only in-frame clones, some missing. This table holds 100,000 to 150,000 clones, roughly two thirds found once. This TCR was recovered from a woman in her seventies with acute or convalescent COVID-19. The rearrangement joins TRBV10-1 to TRBJ1-6; TRBD1 matches at 8 bases. Specimen: peripheral blood. CDR3 nucleotides: TGCGCCAGCAGCGAAACAGGGGGGAATTCACCCCTCCACTTT. This encodes CASSETGGNSPLHF.